Given below is one T cell receptor beta chain in context. The antigen is not known. Clones were read by immunoSEQ multiplex PCR, and TCRdb kept only the in-frame ones, dropping some. Of some 99,000 clones listed, about 90% are singletons. The data belong to a study of T cell responses to AZD1222 COVID-19 vaccine. In germline, CDR1 is LGHNA, CDR2 YSLEER. Trimming cost V 2 bases and J 2 bases, with 7 bases left between them. The CDR3 loop spans 13 amino acids. Study-wide results and limits: Dominant at 160-218 and 743-854, vaccine-associated CD4 TCRs also spanned spike. Rises in breadth and depth of Spike-specific TCRs came after two AZD1222 doses. Donors, mostly white British, included more females; clonal diversity was possibly underestimated. Just 5 to 7 people given AZD1222 tested seropositive at baseline.

This TCR was recovered from an adult in good health. The gene calls are TRBV4-3 and TRBJ2-7; D not resolved. The starting material was peripheral blood, obtained on day 0 of AZD1222 vaccination. DNA of the CDR3: TGCGCCAGCAGCCAACTTGTGACCTACGAGCAGTACTTC. Protein product: CASSQLVTYEQYF.